This entry features one TCR beta chain sequence. The antigen is unknown. V was pared by 2 bases and J by 0 bases, with 7 bases between. Germline values: CDR1 SGHVS, CDR2 FQNEAQ. The CDR3 contains 14 residues. Some clones are missing from TCRdb's copy, which holds only in-frame ones; the method was immunoSEQ multiplex PCR. The table shows approximately 2.4 million clones, with more than 90% occurring only once. The data originate from a study of shared clonotypes between healthy human individuals. Whole-study findings and limits: Rarefaction curves obtained for sorted subsets showed sequencing incomplete despite large depth. For naive CD4 cells, 4% to 5% of clonotypes were shared across a handful of donors. Only blood was sampled, and tissue TCR repertoires likely differ from blood ones.

There were no recent acute infections or vaccinations among the donors, who were healthy HIV-negative adults. The source material was naive CD4+ T cells sorted from blood. The subset: CD45RA+ positively selected. The chain combines TRBV7-8 with TRBJ1-1, with TRBD1 as a possible D gene (5 bases). This TCR was sampled from a man aged 18 to 30 in good health. The CDR3 DNA sequence: TGTGCCAGCAGCTTACAGGGATTGAACACTGAAGCTTTCTTT. This translates into CASSLQGLNTEAFF.